These 12 T cell receptor beta chains were sequenced from one sample in a study of Ad26.COV2.S vaccination and SARS-CoV-2 variants. As for treatment: roughly 20 received Ad26.COV2.S at low or high dose, single or two shots; about 5 received placebo; per-sample allocation not given. Samples were taken on day 63 after the first vaccine or placebo injection. Repertoires were generated with immunoSEQ multiplex PCR, while TCRdb's copy carries only in-frame clones and drops some. The sample yields about 350,000 clones, approximately 81% seen once. This specimen consisted of peripheral blood, obtained in a trial of Ad26.COV2.S vaccine versus placebo. These receptors originate from a person aged 18-60 years who received the Ad26.COV2.S COVID-19 vaccine or a placebo.

The chain is built from TRBV7-2 and TRBJ1-1; no clear D gene. The CDR3 runs to 13 residues. The germline gives CDR1 SGHTA, CDR2 FQGNSA. V was cut by 3 bases and J by 7 bases, with 12 bases left in between. The CDR3 DNA reads TGTGCCAGCAGCTTTAACGGCCGGCTTGAAGCTTTCTTT. It translates to CASSFNGRLEAFF.

The V and J genes are TRBV19 and TRBJ2-7, with no clear D. CDR3 length: 13 residues. Trimming pared 1 base from V and 6 bases from J, leaving 10 bases between. Germline-derived CDR1 and CDR2 are LNHDA and SQIVND (reference sequence). CDR3 sequence: CASSIGRLTEQYF. The DNA for the CDR3 is TGTGCCAGTAGTATAGGGCGCCTAACCGAGCAGTACTTC.

Of note for this clone: Sequence at one end of the junction differs from germline and may be a read error. This chain links TRBV7-7 with TRBJ2-5, with D perhaps TRBD1 (5 bases). This CDR3 spans 15 amino acids. Germline assignment: CDR1 SSHAT and CDR2 FNYEAQ (reference sequence). The CDR3 nucleotides are TGTGCTAGCAGCATCGACCAGGGATTTGGAGAGACCCAGTACTTC. Translating gives CASSIDQGFGETQYF.

In DNA, the CDR3 is TGTGCCAGCAGCCCCCCCCTGGGGGCGGGTCTAAACACCGGGGAGCTGTTTTTT. Amino acids: CASSPPLGAGLNTGELFF. V usage is TRBV7-9 and J usage is TRBJ2-2, with a weak D call TRBD1 (6 bases). This CDR3 spans 18 amino acids. CDR1 and CDR2 from the germline V gene are SEHNR and FQNEAQ (reference sequence). V dropped 5 bases and J dropped 2 bases, with 21 bases sitting between them.

V is TRBV12-5 and J is TRBJ2-2; the D gene is possibly TRBD2 (6 bases). V was clipped by 2 bases and J by 6 bases, with 13 bases between them. The CDR3 contains 15 residues. Germline V gene data show CDR1 as LGHNT and CDR2 as FRNRAP. The CDR3, as DNA: TGTGCTAGTGGTTTGCTGGATTGGGGGGCCGGGGAGCTGTTTTTT. This sequence encodes CASGLLDWGAGELFF.

This chain uses TRBV10-1 with TRBJ1-4; no reliable D call. V was cut by 8 bases and J by 8 bases, with 15 bases left in between. Germline-derived CDR1 and CDR2 are WNHNN and SYGVQD (reference sequence). CDR3 length: 13 amino acids. The DNA for the CDR3 is TGCGCCAGCTGCCCCTCCCTTGGGGAAAAACTGTTTTTT. Translating gives CASCPSLGEKLFF.

The chain couples TRBV3-1 (or the pseudogene TRBV3-2) to TRBJ2-3; TRBD1 matches 7 bases. The germline CDR1 and CDR2 sequences are LGHDT and YNNKEL (reference sequence). The CDR3 runs 16 residues. Trimming removed 2 bases from V and 0 bases from J; junction bases left unmatched: 5. CDR3 protein: CASSQQGQTSTDTQYF. In nucleotides, the CDR3 is TGTGCCAGCAGCCAACAGGGACAGACTAGCACAGATACGCAGTATTTT.

V and J are TRBV5-1 and TRBJ2-1; 7 bases are a match to TRBD2. The CDR3 totals 16 residues. V shed 4 bases, J shed 9 bases, and the junction held 16 bases outside the gene matches. Germline V gene data show CDR1 as SGHRS and CDR2 as YFSETQ. DNA of the CDR3: TGCGCCAGCAGCCTCATTACAGCGGGACTCGACGGTGAGCAGTTCTTC. It specifies CASSLITAGLDGEQFF.

This sequence joins TRBV5-1 and TRBJ2-7; possible D gene TRBD2, 6 bases. The CDR3 has 14 residues. The germline gives CDR1 SGHRS, CDR2 YFSETQ. Trimming shortened V by 4 bases and J by 2 bases, and 13 bases separated the two germline ends. The chain's CDR3 is CASSRTGVPYEQYF. DNA of the CDR3: TGCGCCAGCAGCCGGACGGGAGTACCCTACGAGCAGTACTTC.

The V gene is TRBV27, the J gene TRBJ2-7, with 10 nucleotides matching TRBD2. The V segment lost 2 bases and the J segment 5 bases; nucleotides outside the gene matches: 6. CDR3 size: 15 residues. Germline-derived CDR1 and CDR2 are MNHEY and SMNVEV (reference sequence). The CDR3 here is CASSLVLGTSDEQYF. CDR3 nucleotide sequence: TGTGCCAGCAGTTTAGTTTTAGGGACTAGCGACGAGCAGTACTTC.

The chain carries TRBV5-1 and TRBJ2-5; 9 positions agree with TRBD2. Germline assignment: CDR1 SGHRS and CDR2 YFSETQ. Trimming removed 0 bases from V and 2 bases from J; junction bases left unmatched: 8. The CDR3 is 17 residues long. The CDR3: CASSLAPSGINQETQYF. For the CDR3, the DNA is TGCGCCAGCAGCTTGGCTCCTAGCGGGATTAATCAAGAGACCCAGTACTTC.

This clone was counted between two and nine times. The V and J genes are TRBV3-1 (or the pseudogene TRBV3-2) and TRBJ2-5; 12 nucleotides line up with TRBD2. Germline CDR1 reads LGHDT; CDR2 reads YNNKEL (reference sequence). V lost 6 bases and J lost 1; bases outside the gene matches: 15. The CDR3 contains 19 residues. CDR3 sequence: CASSPWGLAGGPSQETQYF. For the CDR3, the DNA is TGTGCCAGCAGTCCCTGGGGTCTAGCGGGGGGGCCCTCCCAAGAGACCCAGTACTTC.